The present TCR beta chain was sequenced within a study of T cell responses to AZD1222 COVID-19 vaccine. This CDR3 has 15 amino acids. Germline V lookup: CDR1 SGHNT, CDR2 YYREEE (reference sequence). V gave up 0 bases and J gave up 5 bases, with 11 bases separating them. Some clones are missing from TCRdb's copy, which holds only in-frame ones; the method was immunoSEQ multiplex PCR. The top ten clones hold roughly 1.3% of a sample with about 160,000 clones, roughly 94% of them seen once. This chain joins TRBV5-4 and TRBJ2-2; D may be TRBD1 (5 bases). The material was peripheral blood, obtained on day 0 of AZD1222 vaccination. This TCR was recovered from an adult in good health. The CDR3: CASSLGAGPTGELFF. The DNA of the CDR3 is TGTGCCAGCAGCTTGGGGGCAGGGCCGACCGGGGAGCTGTTTTTT.